This T cell receptor (beta chain) emerged from a study of cytomegalovirus exposure and HLA in healthy donors. General study results and limits: According to a later analysis, donors in an Asian-associated ancestry cluster reportedly had fewer N-insertions than the roughly 670-donor mean.

This PCR relied on a set of 60 Vbeta primers and 13 Jbeta primers. Original processing methods: About 88 million unique TCR beta chains, roughly 11 million of them shared, were counted by a later analysis. TCRdb's copy holds only in-frame clones and misses some; the assay was immunoSEQ multiplex PCR. From that table come the V and J calls and clone size; the DNA was used to work out D and trimming. The sample has 150,000 to 200,000 clones; around four fifths are singletons. On this clone itself: Its antigen is unknown.

The CDR3 runs to 15 residues. Germline V gene sequence: CDR1 MNHEY, CDR2 SMNVEV (reference sequence). The ends lost 5 bases at V and 3 bases at J; junction bases unmatched: 9. The chain has TRBV27 and TRBJ2-5; 7 bases fit TRBD1. Sample: PBMCs. This TCR derives from a man aged 18-30 years in good health and CMV-seropositive. The CDR3, as DNA: TGTGCCAGCAGTCCAACCCGGGACAGCGAAGAGACCCAGTACTTC. Its protein product is CASSPTRDSEETQYF.